Listed here are 17 T cell receptor beta chains from one sample, sequenced in a study of T cells in Graves' hyperthyroidism and ophthalmopathy. From RNA transcripts, TCR beta CDR3 regions were amplified. During a first-round RT-PCR of the TCR CDR3, the HTBI primer set was used. One entry per CDR3 protein results from TCRdb running MiXCR on the multiplex PCR reads. The profile shows approximately 600,000 distinct CDR3 sequences, more than 20% of them singletons. Sequencing used blood. The receptors were gathered from a man aged 30-40 years with Graves' ophthalmopathy.

The sample holds many counts of this clonotype. This sequence joins TRBV20-1 and TRBJ2-7, with D perhaps TRBD1 (5 bases). Trimming left V 0 bases short and J 1 base short, with 10 bases between. The length of the CDR3 is 14 residues. Germline CDR1 and CDR2: DFQATT and SNEGSKA (reference sequence). CDR3 loop: CSARDWGTSYEQYF. CDR3 sequence (DNA): TGCAGTGCTAGAGATTGGGGCACGTCCTACGAGCAGTACTTC.

The sample holds many counts of this clonotype. This chain uses TRBV7-2 with TRBJ1-1, with TRBD1 identical over 10 bases. The CDR3 consists of 16 residues. CDR1 and CDR2 (germline): SGHTA, FQGNSA. The V segment lost 4 bases and the J segment 4 bases; nucleotides outside the gene matches: 9. CDR3 nucleotides: TGTGCCAGCAGCTCAACCGGACAGGGGGGAGGCACTGAAGCTTTCTTT. It specifies CASSSTGQGGGTEAFF. Full variable domain (missing parts from reference TRBV7-2 and TRBJ1-1): GAGVSQSPSNKVTEKGKDVELRCDPISGHTALYWYRQSLGQGLEFLIYFQGNSAPDKSGLPSDRFSAERTGGSVSTLTIQRTQQEDSAVYLCASSSTGQGGGTEAFFGQGTRLTVV.

The chain joins TRBV5-4 to TRBJ1-1; D is uncertain. There are 14 residues in the CDR3. Per the germline V gene, CDR1 is SGHNT and CDR2 is YYREEE (reference sequence). V was shortened by 2 bases and J by 1 base, with 9 bases between the two germline ends. The CDR3 sequence: CASSFPPGNTEAFF. The CDR3 DNA reads TGTGCCAGCAGCTTTCCTCCGGGGAACACTGAAGCTTTCTTT.

This clonotype was detected ten times or more. V usage is TRBV11-2 and J usage is TRBJ2-1, with TRBD2 identical over 9 bases. Trimming cost V 4 bases and J 3 bases; bases outside gene matches: 7. The CDR3 sequence is 16 residues long. The germline V gene has CDR1 SGHAT and CDR2 FQNNGV. In DNA form, the CDR3 reads TGTGCCAGCAGCTCCAGAAGGACTAGCGACTACAATGAGCAGTTCTTC. Its translation: CASSSRRTSDYNEQFF.

In this sample, this clonotype turned up many times. The CDR3 DNA reads TGTGCCAGCAGCTTGGAACAGGGGTCTGAAGCTTTCTTT. It translates to CASSLEQGSEAFF. The J gene is TRBJ1-1, the V gene TRBV11-1; 7 nucleotides align to TRBD1. CDR3 length: 13 amino acids. Losses at the gene ends were 3 bases for V and 6 bases for J; bases not matched to a gene: 4. Germline values: CDR1 SGHAT, CDR2 FQDESV (reference sequence).

Details on this clonotype: One end of the junction does not line up with germline, which may come from a read error. The chain has TRBV7-7 and TRBJ2-5, with 8 bases aligning to TRBD1. CDR3 length equals 15 residues. Germline V CDR1 and CDR2: SSHAT, FNYEAQ (reference sequence). The CDR3 loop reads CASSPETGVGETQYF. CDR3 coding DNA: TGTGCTAGCAGCCCAGAGACAGGGGTCGGAGAGACCCAGTACTTC.

This clonotype was recorded at least ten times. The chain is built from TRBV28 and TRBJ2-7, with 10 nucleotides matching TRBD1. Germline V gene lookup returns CDR1 MDHEN and CDR2 SYDVKM. The J segment lost 0 bases and the V segment lost 5 bases, leaving 4 bases of the junction unmatched. The CDR3 contains 15 residues. CDR3 DNA: TGTGCCAGCAGTAAGGGACAGGGGTTCTCCTACGAGCAGTACTTC. It specifies CASSKGQGFSYEQYF.

A few counts support this clonotype. The chain uses TRBV29-1 and TRBJ2-6, with 7 bases identical to TRBD1. CDR3 size: 18 residues. V lost 5 bases and J lost 0; bases outside the gene matches: 13. Per germline, CDR1 SQVTM and CDR2 ANQGSEA. CDR3 coding DNA: TGCAGCGTTACGAAGGCCGACAGGGTCTTCTCTGGGGCCAACGTCCTGACTTTC. It encodes CSVTKADRVFSGANVLTF.

In DNA form, the CDR3 reads TGTGCCAGCAGTGAAGGCGGGAGGGCAGGAACCGGGGAGCTGTTTTTT. It codes for CASSEGGRAGTGELFF. The V and J genes are TRBV2 and TRBJ2-2; 9 nucleotides match TRBD2. V shed 1 base and J 5 bases; nucleotides not matched to a gene: 5. This CDR3 contains 16 residues. In germline, CDR1 is SNHLY, CDR2 FYNNEI.

DNA of the CDR3: TGTGCCAGCCCTATGGACGGACAGGGGAACACCTACGAGCAGTACTTC. This translates into CASPMDGQGNTYEQYF. The rearrangement joins TRBV6-1 to TRBJ2-7; 9 nucleotides agree with TRBD1. This CDR3 comprises 16 residues. V dropped 8 bases and J dropped 2; count of bases not matched to a gene: 13. CDR1 and CDR2 from the germline V gene are MNHNS and SASEGT.

For the CDR3, the DNA is TGCGCCAGCAGCTCGACAGGGGAAGGGTATGGCTACACCTTC. It encodes CASSSTGEGYGYTF. This sequence joins TRBV5-1 and TRBJ1-2; 8 bases agree with TRBD1. Germline V lookup: CDR1 SGHRS, CDR2 YFSETQ. This CDR3 has 14 residues. Trimming removed 3 bases from V and 5 bases from J; junction bases left unmatched: 6. Using reference TRBV5-1 and TRBJ1-2 for the parts outside the CDR3, the full variable domain is KAGVTQTPRYLIKTRGQQVTLSCSPISGHRSVSWYQQTPGQGLQFLFEYFSETQRNKGNFPGRFSGRQFSNSRSEMNVSTLELGDSALYLCASSSTGEGYGYTFGSGTRLTVV.

The chain employs TRBV10-3 and TRBJ2-7; D is unresolved. V gave up 2 bases and J gave up 7 bases, with 9 bases separating them. CDR3 length equals 12 residues. From germline, CDR1 is ENHRY and CDR2 SYGVKD. CDR3 nucleotides: TGTGCCATCAGTGAGCCCGAGAAAGAGCAGTACTTC. It codes for CAISEPEKEQYF.

There are many counts of this clonotype. The genes are TRBV6-2 or TRBV6-3 and TRBJ2-7; D is perhaps TRBD1 (6 bases). Germline values: CDR1 MNHEY, CDR2 SVGEGT. Trimming removed 6 bases from V and 0 bases from J, with 15 bases in between. The CDR3 length is 15 residues. For the CDR3, the DNA is TGTGCCAGCAGAGCGCACAGGGTGCTCTCCTACGAGCAGTACTTC. This codes for CASRAHRVLSYEQYF.

The chain couples TRBV18 to TRBJ2-7; TRBD1 aligns across 8 bases. Trimming at V came to 3 bases and at J to 1 base, leaving 14 bases not matched to a gene. This CDR3 spans 18 amino acids. Germline V gene sequence: CDR1 KGHSH, CDR2 LQKENI. The DNA for the CDR3 is TGTGCCAGCTCACCCTACTCTAGTGACAGGGGTAGATCCTACGAGCAGTACTTC. Its protein is CASSPYSSDRGRSYEQYF.

Of note for this clonotype: This may be a read error: a much more frequent sequence differs by one nucleotide. This sequence joins TRBV10-3 and TRBJ1-2; TRBD1 agrees at 9 bases. This CDR3 has 13 amino acids. CDR1 ENHRY and CDR2 SYGVKD come from the germline V gene. J gave up 6 bases and V 10 bases, and 9 bases lay outside the gene matches. The CDR3 DNA reads TGTGCCACCAGGACCGGGACAGGGAATGGCTACACCTTC. Translated, it gives CATRTGTGNGYTF.

Many counts were recorded for this clonotype. V gene TRBV14 combines with J gene TRBJ1-2; D gene uncertain. The CDR3 is 15 residues long. Trimming took off 1 base at V and 3 bases at J, with 12 bases between the two ends. Germline assignment: CDR1 SGHDN and CDR2 FVKESK. CDR3 sequence: CASSQVVGVYYGYTF. DNA of the CDR3: TGTGCCAGCAGCCAAGTTGTTGGGGTGTACTATGGCTACACCTTC.

J is TRBJ1-5 and V is TRBV15; no clear D. This CDR3 spans 15 amino acids. CDR1 is LNHNV, CDR2 YYDKDF, per germline (reference sequence). V was pared by 0 bases and J by 3 bases, with 9 bases between. CDR3: CATSRDLVPNQPQHF. The CDR3 nucleotides are TGTGCCACCAGCAGAGATTTGGTACCCAATCAGCCCCAGCATTTT.